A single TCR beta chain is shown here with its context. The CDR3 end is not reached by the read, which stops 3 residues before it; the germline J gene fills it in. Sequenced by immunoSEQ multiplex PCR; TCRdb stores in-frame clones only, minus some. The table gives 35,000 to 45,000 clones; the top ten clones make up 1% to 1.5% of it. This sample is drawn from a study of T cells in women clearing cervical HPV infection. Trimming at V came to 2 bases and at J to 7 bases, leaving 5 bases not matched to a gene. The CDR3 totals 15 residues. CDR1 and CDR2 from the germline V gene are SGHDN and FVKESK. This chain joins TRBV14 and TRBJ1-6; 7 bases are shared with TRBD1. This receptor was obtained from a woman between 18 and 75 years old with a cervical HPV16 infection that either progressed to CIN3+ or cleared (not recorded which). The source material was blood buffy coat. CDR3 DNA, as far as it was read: TGTGCCAGCAGCCAAAACAGGGGCTCCAATTCACCC. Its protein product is CASSQNRGSNSP. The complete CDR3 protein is CASSQNRGSNSPLHF.